These 22 T cell receptor beta chains came from one sample sequenced in a study of blood T cell repertoires in COVID-19. Only in-frame clones appear in the TCRdb table, and some are missing; sequencing was by immunoSEQ multiplex PCR. The sample lists about 140,000 clones; 85% were seen once. Specimen: peripheral blood. These TCRs come from a human donor with acute or convalescent COVID-19. The donor label of this sample is uncertain.

The chain couples TRBV12-3 or TRBV12-4 to TRBJ2-7; D remains ambiguous. The length of the CDR3 is 12 residues. V lost 2 bases, J lost 3 bases, and 5 bases lay in between. In DNA form, the CDR3 reads TGTGCCAGCAGTTTATCAGACTACGAGCAGTACTTC. This codes for CASSLSDYEQYF.

CDR3: CASRTGDGGEQYV. The CDR3 bases are TGTGCCAGCAGGACAGGGGACGGGGGGGAGCAGTACGTC. This sequence joins TRBV2 and TRBJ2-7; D possibly corresponds to TRBD1 (8 bases). Germline assignment: CDR1 SNHLY and CDR2 FYNNEI. This CDR3 spans 13 amino acids. The V gene lost 6 bases and the J gene lost 7 bases, with 16 bases spanning the gap.

A word on this clone: The sample holds other DNA sequences that translate to the same CDR3. The J gene is TRBJ2-1, the V gene TRBV24-1, with TRBD2 identical over 9 bases. Trimming at V came to 3 bases and at J to 8 bases, leaving 4 bases not matched to a gene. The CDR3 has 14 amino acids. The germline V gene encodes CDR1 KGHDR and CDR2 SFDVKD. The CDR3 DNA is TGTGCCACCAGTGATGGCGGGAGGGCCGATGAGCAGTTCTTC. Translation gives CATSDGGRADEQFF.

This rearrangement joins TRBV6-5 to TRBJ2-2; the match to TRBD1 covers 7 bases. The CDR3 length is 14 residues. Germline lookup yields CDR1 MNHEY and CDR2 SVGAGI. The trim removed 6 bases at V and 3 bases at J, leaving 4 bases unmatched. This chain's CDR3 is CASSRDRDTGELFF. DNA for the CDR3: TGTGCCAGCAGCCGCGACAGGGACACCGGGGAGCTGTTTTTT.

V usage is TRBV12-3 or TRBV12-4 and J usage is TRBJ2-3; D gene ambiguous. The CDR3 has 11 residues. V was cut by 10 bases and J by 4 bases, with 9 bases left in between. CDR3 sequence (DNA): TGTGCCATTGGCGCGGCAGATACGCAGTATTTT. Translated: CAIGAADTQYF.

The chain recombines TRBV5-5 with TRBJ1-5; possible D gene TRBD1, 6 bases. V was trimmed by 0 bases and J by 4 bases, leaving 14 bases between them. Germline V gene lookup returns CDR1 SGHKS and CDR2 YYEKEE (reference sequence). The CDR3 runs to 16 residues. The CDR3 region has the DNA TGTGCCAGCAGCTTGGTTCCAGGGGATGCGAATCAGCCCCAGCATTTT. This codes for CASSLVPGDANQPQHF.

The gene calls are TRBV6-1 and TRBJ2-2; D unresolved. The V gene's germline CDR1 is MNHNS and CDR2 SASEGT. The CDR3 is 16 amino acids. The ends were cut back, 3 bases at V and 0 bases at J, with 11 bases in the middle. DNA for the CDR3: TGTGCCAGCAGTGATTTAAGTGGCACGAACACCGGGGAGCTGTTTTTT. Translated: CASSDLSGTNTGELFF.

The chain uses TRBV11-2 and TRBJ2-1; 10 nucleotides align to TRBD2. J gave up 9 bases and V 5 bases, and 19 bases lay outside the gene matches. Germline CDR1 is SGHAT and CDR2 is FQNNGV. The CDR3 is 18 amino acids. CDR3: CASSPSSALSGGGTEQFF. CDR3 bases: TGTGCCAGCAGCCCCAGTTCCGCCCTCAGCGGGGGGGGCACTGAGCAGTTCTTC. The variable domain in full, with the rest retrieved from reference TRBV11-2 and TRBJ2-1, is EAGVAQSPRYKIIEKRQSVAFWCNPISGHATLYWYQQILGQGPKLLIQFQNNGVVDDSQLPKDRFSAERLKGVDSTLKIQPAKLEDSAVYLCASSPSSALSGGGTEQFFGPGTRLTVL.

This rearrangement joins TRBV7-9 to TRBJ2-3, with 12 bases that match TRBD1. Trimming took 4 bases from V and 4 from J; bases not matched to a gene: 6. This CDR3 contains 16 residues. Germline loops: CDR1 SEHNR, CDR2 FQNEAQ (reference sequence). The CDR3 region is CASSWGDRGLSDTQYF. In DNA, the CDR3 is TGTGCCAGCAGCTGGGGGGACAGGGGGCTGTCAGATACGCAGTATTTT.

V and J are TRBV27 and TRBJ1-1; 7 bases are a match to TRBD1. The trim removed 4 bases at V and 1 base at J, leaving 6 bases unmatched. This CDR3 spans 15 amino acids. Germline CDR1 reads MNHEY; CDR2 reads SMNVEV (reference sequence). CDR3 bases: TGTGCCAGCAGTTCCCGGACAGGTCAGAACACTGAAGCTTTCTTT. It is translated as CASSSRTGQNTEAFF.

V is TRBV19 and J is TRBJ2-1; possible D gene TRBD1, 6 bases. The V end lost 3 bases, the J end lost 2 bases, and 11 bases lay between the germline ends. This CDR3 is built from 15 residues. The germline V gene encodes CDR1 LNHDA and CDR2 SQIVND (reference sequence). CDR3: CASSITGTPYNEQFF. The CDR3 nucleotides read TGTGCCAGTAGTATTACCGGGACACCCTACAATGAGCAGTTCTTC.

The V call is TRBV5-6, the J call TRBJ2-5, with D unresolved. Trimming removed 4 bases at V and 4 bases at J, with 17 bases between. The germline V gene encodes CDR1 SGHDT and CDR2 YYEEEE. This CDR3 is 15 amino acids long. CDR3: CASSPTLSLGETQYF. CDR3 nucleotide sequence: TGTGCCAGCAGCCCGACTCTCTCCCTCGGAGAGACCCAGTACTTC.

This clone was observed a single time. The rearrangement uses TRBV20-1 and TRBJ2-1; 9 bases map to TRBD2. Germline lookup yields CDR1 DFQATT and CDR2 SNEGSKA (reference sequence). Trimming cost V 3 bases and J 7 bases; bases outside gene matches: 10. The CDR3 extends over 15 amino acids. CDR3 DNA sequence: TGCAGTGCTAGTGCTGCAGCGGGGGGAGGGAATGAGCAGTTCTTC. Its protein is CSASAAAGGGNEQFF.

This chain uses TRBV6-1 with TRBJ1-4, with no clear D. The CDR3 contains 17 residues. Germline CDR1 and CDR2: MNHNS and SASEGT. V was trimmed by 2 bases and J by 3 bases, leaving 16 bases between them. The CDR3 protein is CASSEPWVQRANEKLFF. The DNA of the CDR3 is TGTGCCAGCAGTGAACCCTGGGTACAGAGGGCTAATGAAAAACTGTTTTTT.

This chain links TRBV6-5 with TRBJ2-7, with D hard to call. V dropped 6 bases and J dropped 1 base, with 10 bases sitting between them. Germline-derived CDR1 and CDR2 are MNHEY and SVGAGI. The CDR3 is made up of 13 amino acids. The CDR3 sequence: CASSHTVSYEQYF. CDR3 DNA sequence: TGTGCCAGCAGCCACACAGTGTCCTACGAGCAGTACTTC.

J is TRBJ2-7 and V is TRBV28; D might be TRBD1 (6 bases). CDR3 length: 14 amino acids. Trimming stripped 7 bases from V and 3 bases from J, with 16 bases between. CDR1 is MDHEN, CDR2 SYDVKM, per germline. The CDR3 protein is CASTSSGHIYEQYF. The CDR3 bases are TGTGCCAGCACTAGCTCGGGACACATCTACGAGCAGTACTTC.

The V and J genes are TRBV5-1 and TRBJ2-7, with 9 bases fitting TRBD2. Germline lookup yields CDR1 SGHRS and CDR2 YFSETQ. This CDR3 is 15 amino acids long. J lost 3 bases, V lost 1 base, and 5 bases had no gene match. CDR3 sequence: CASSLLAGAFYEQYV. CDR3 coding DNA: TGCGCCAGCAGCTTGTTAGCGGGAGCCTTCTACGAGCAGTACGTC.

The chain combines TRBV5-4 with TRBJ1-2, with a tentative D call TRBD1 (6 bases). V lost 2 bases and J lost 0, with 14 bases in between. This CDR3 has 16 residues. Looked up from germline, CDR1 is SGHNT and CDR2 is YYREEE (reference sequence). This chain's CDR3 is CASSFLAGQTNYGYTF. The CDR3 DNA sequence: TGTGCCAGCAGCTTCTTGGCAGGACAGACTAACTATGGCTACACCTTC.

V and J are TRBV29-1 and TRBJ2-4; TRBD1 is a possible D gene (6 bases). Germline-derived CDR1 and CDR2 are SQVTM and ANQGSEA. The CDR3 is 13 amino acids. V shed 7 bases and J shed 5 bases, with 15 bases lying between them. The CDR3 DNA reads TGCAGCGGGACCCAGGGGCCCCAAAACATTCAGTACTTC. Protein sequence: CSGTQGPQNIQYF. Variable domain in full (rest from reference TRBV29-1 and TRBJ2-4): SAVISQKPSRDICQRGTSLTIQCQVDSQVTMMFWYRQQPGQSLTLIATANQGSEATYESGFVIDKFPISRPNLTFSTLTVSNMSPEDSSIYLCSGTQGPQNIQYFGAGTRLSVL.

This clone was found once. This chain links TRBV6-2 or TRBV6-3 with TRBJ2-7, with D possibly TRBD1 on 5 matching bases. V was shortened by 2 bases and J by 2 bases, with 10 bases between the two germline ends. The CDR3 loop spans 14 amino acids. In germline, CDR1 is MNHEY, CDR2 SVGEGT. Here the CDR3 DNA reads TGTGCCAGCAGTTACGACAGTCCTACCTACGAGCAGTACGTC. It codes for CASSYDSPTYEQYV.

The gene calls are TRBV7-9 and TRBJ2-1, with D perhaps TRBD1 (6 bases). Germline-derived CDR1 and CDR2 are SEHNR and FQNEAQ (reference sequence). The CDR3 consists of 15 residues. The V and J ends lost 0 bases and 5 bases respectively, with 11 bases between them. The CDR3 DNA reads TGTGCCAGCAGCTTAGCGGGGGACATCCACAATGAGCAGTTCTTC. Protein product: CASSLAGDIHNEQFF.

The chain joins TRBV7-9 to TRBJ2-1; the match to TRBD2 covers 12 bases. This CDR3 is 16 amino acids long. The V gene's germline CDR1 is SEHNR and CDR2 FQNEAQ (reference sequence). Trimming took 5 bases from V and 9 from J; bases not matched to a gene: 11. The CDR3 DNA reads as TGTGCCAGCAGCCCGAGGACTAGCGGGGTTTGGGCTGAGCAGTTCTTC. This translates into CASSPRTSGVWAEQFF.